The entry that follows covers one TCR beta chain sequence. Its cognate antigen is unknown. These data belong to a study of human T cells and chemical hapten exposure. About the study: Patch tests delivered 0.01% DPC to the upper back and were evaluated at 6 days. Study results and limitations: The count of PT1 expanded TCRs correlated positively with patch test score.

Time point in this sample: patch test 1, 2 weeks after DPC sensitization. The sample's treatment: therapeutic diphenylcyclopropenone sensitization with weekly scalp DPC. V dropped 7 bases and J dropped 0 bases, with 10 bases sitting between them. The CDR3 totals 14 residues. Per the germline V gene, CDR1 is SGHRS and CDR2 is YFSETQ. TCRdb itself ran the RACE reads through MiXCR, one entry per CDR3 protein. The table has 180,000 or so distinct CDR3 sequences, more than 20% seen once; the top ten hold about 6.7%. The V call is TRBV5-1, the J call TRBJ2-2; no reliable D call. The starting material was whole blood, obtained in connection with sensitization to the hapten diphenylcyclopropenone (DPC). This sequence was found in a woman in her forties or fifties with alopecia areata. Some clones in this sample may be carry-over from other donors' samples. The CDR3 reads CASQRTANTGELFF. The CDR3 DNA reads as TGCGCCAGCCAAAGGACGGCGAACACCGGGGAGCTGTTTTTT.